This TCR beta chain was sequenced in a study of T cell responses to AZD1222 COVID-19 vaccine. Overall study: Investigators merged groups given second doses at roughly 4 or roughly 12 weeks. Study-wide findings and caveats: Females made up more of the donors, who were largely white British, and clonal diversity may have come out too low. After the peak T cell response, and only then, were repertoires sampled. Increased Spike-specific TCR breadth and depth were observed after two AZD1222 doses.

The germline V and J ends were trimmed by 0 bases and 3 bases, with 13 bases remaining between them. CDR1 SGHNT and CDR2 YYREEE come from the germline V gene (reference sequence). The CDR3 runs 16 residues. This clone was observed many times. What it recognizes is unknown. Clones were sequenced by immunoSEQ multiplex PCR, and TCRdb holds only the in-frame ones, with some missing. In the table there are around 100,000 clones, around 86% of which are singletons. This receptor was taken from an adult in good health. The sequencing used peripheral blood, collected on day 0 of AZD1222 vaccination. This chain links TRBV5-4 with TRBJ1-5; D might be TRBD1 (6 bases). The CDR3 DNA reads TGTGCCAGCAGCTTGGTTTTCAGGGACAACAATCAGCCCCAGCATTTT. Translating gives CASSLVFRDNNQPQHF.